Each of the 32 T cell receptor beta chains below was sequenced from the same sample in a study of blood T cell repertoires in COVID-19. Here immunoSEQ multiplex PCR was the method, and the copy in TCRdb shows in-frame clones only, minus some. Counted here are 40,000 to 50,000 clones, 86% occurring once; the ten biggest clones make up approximately 2%. The material sequenced was peripheral blood. These receptors were obtained from a woman aged 60-70 years with acute or convalescent COVID-19.

The genes are TRBV15 and TRBJ2-3, with 14 bases aligning to TRBD2. The V and J ends lost 4 bases and 0 bases, in that order; junction bases with no gene match: 6. CDR3 length: 18 amino acids. Germline V gives CDR1 LNHNV, CDR2 YYDKDF (reference sequence). The CDR3, as DNA: TGTGCCACCAGCACAGGGACTAGCGGGGGACCTAGCACAGATACGCAGTATTTT. Its protein is CATSTGTSGGPSTDTQYF.

The chain has TRBV2 and TRBJ2-1; D perhaps matches TRBD2 (6 bases). V shed 1 base and J shed 0 bases, with 10 bases lying between them. The CDR3 consists of 16 residues. CDR1 SNHLY and CDR2 FYNNEI come from the germline V gene. The CDR3: CASSEERASSYNEQFF. The CDR3 coding sequence is TGTGCCAGCAGTGAAGAGCGGGCCAGCTCCTACAATGAGCAGTTCTTC.

The chain recombines TRBV5-1 with TRBJ2-2; 8 bases are a match to TRBD2. With V trimmed by 1 base and J by 5 bases, 1 base remained unmatched. CDR1 is SGHRS, CDR2 YFSETQ, per germline. This CDR3 has 14 amino acids. The CDR3: CASSLLAGTGELFF. Written as DNA, the CDR3 is TGCGCCAGCAGCTTGTTAGCGGGAACCGGGGAGCTGTTTTTT.

The chain joins TRBV5-1 to TRBJ1-2; D not resolved. The germline gives CDR1 SGHRS, CDR2 YFSETQ. The V gene lost 1 base and the J gene lost 6 bases, with 10 bases spanning the gap. The CDR3 has 13 amino acids. The CDR3 region is CASSLRQVDGYTF. For the CDR3, the DNA is TGCGCCAGCAGCTTGCGGCAGGTTGATGGCTACACCTTC. Combining the CDR3 with reference TRBV5-1 and TRBJ1-2 gives the whole variable domain KAGVTQTPRYLIKTRGQQVTLSCSPISGHRSVSWYQQTPGQGLQFLFEYFSETQRNKGNFPGRFSGRQFSNSRSEMNVSTLELGDSALYLCASSLRQVDGYTFGSGTRLTVV.

This chain links TRBV6-4 with TRBJ1-4, with 9 bases lining up with TRBD1. The CDR3 loop spans 15 amino acids. Looked up from germline, CDR1 is MRHNA and CDR2 is SNTAGT. Losses at the gene ends were 0 bases for V and 5 bases for J; bases not matched to a gene: 1. CDR3 nucleotide sequence: TGTGCCAGCAGTGACTCCGGGACAGGGAATGAAAAACTGTTTTTT. It is translated as CASSDSGTGNEKLFF.

This chain connects TRBV4-1 to TRBJ2-7; TRBD1 might be the D (6 bases). CDR3 length: 17 amino acids. The germline V gene encodes CDR1 MGHRA and CDR2 YSYEKL. Between the trimmed V and J ends, which lost 1 base and 3 bases, there was a span of 19 bases. The CDR3 DNA follows: TGCGCCAGCAGCCAAGGTCGGGTGGGGGCAGCCATCTACGAGCAGTACTTC. As protein: CASSQGRVGAAIYEQYF.

This clone has a handful of counts. V is TRBV24-1 and J is TRBJ2-5; 8 bases are shared with TRBD1. Germline CDR1 KGHDR, CDR2 SFDVKD. The CDR3 contains 16 residues. J lost 3 bases, V lost 3 bases, and 8 bases had no gene match. The CDR3 region has the DNA TGTGCCACCAGTGATCGGACCGGGACAGGCAAAGAGACCCAGTACTTC. Translating it yields CATSDRTGTGKETQYF.

This chain joins TRBV10-2 and TRBJ2-3, with D maybe TRBD1 (6 bases). This CDR3 comprises 14 residues. V lost 3 bases and J 6 bases, leaving 13 bases between the germline ends. The V gene's germline CDR1 is WSHSY and CDR2 SAAADI. The CDR3 DNA reads TGCGCCAGCAGTGACTCGGACAGACCTGATACGCAGTATTTT. Its protein is CASSDSDRPDTQYF.

The V gene is TRBV5-5, the J gene TRBJ1-2, with no clear D. Trimming removed 1 base at V and 0 bases at J, with 7 bases between. The germline gives CDR1 SGHKS, CDR2 YYEKEE (reference sequence). The length of the CDR3 is 14 residues. CDR3 residues: CASSLWSANYGYTF. CDR3 nucleotide sequence: TGTGCCAGCAGCTTGTGGAGTGCTAACTATGGCTACACCTTC.

The V and J genes are TRBV15 and TRBJ1-2; a weak D match, TRBD1 (5 bases). V dropped 1 base and J dropped 7 bases, with 10 bases sitting between them. Looked up from germline, CDR1 is LNHNV and CDR2 is YYDKDF (reference sequence). The CDR3 extends over 13 amino acids. CDR3 residues: CATSRAMGRGYTF. The CDR3 DNA follows: TGTGCCACCAGCAGAGCGATGGGGCGTGGCTACACCTTC.

The chain uses TRBV6-1 and TRBJ1-5, with 7 bases that match TRBD1. Trimming took 5 bases from V and 4 from J; bases not matched to a gene: 2. Germline values: CDR1 MNHNS, CDR2 SASEGT. The CDR3 covers 13 residues. CDR3 DNA: TGTGCCAGCAGTTCGGACAGGAATCAGCCCCAGCATTTT. It encodes CASSSDRNQPQHF.

This chain links TRBV6-6 with TRBJ1-6, with D possibly being TRBD1 (6 bases). The ends were cut back, 5 bases at V and 6 bases at J, with 14 bases in the middle. CDR1 and CDR2 from the germline V gene are MNHNY and SVGAGI (reference sequence). The CDR3 covers 15 residues. The CDR3, as DNA: TGTGCCAGCAGTCCCCGTGGACAGCGTAATTCACCCCTCCACTTT. Its protein product is CASSPRGQRNSPLHF.

V gene TRBV5-6 combines with J gene TRBJ1-4; possibly TRBD1 for D (6 bases). Germline CDR1 is SGHDT and CDR2 is YYEEEE. The CDR3 is 12 amino acids. V was pared by 2 bases and J by 11 bases, with 10 bases between. The CDR3 region has the DNA TGTGCCAGCAGCTTACAGGGTCAGAAACTGTTTTTT. Amino acids: CASSLQGQKLFF. Looking up the rest from reference TRBV5-6 and TRBJ1-4 gives the full variable domain: DAGVTQSPTHLIKTRGQQVTLRCSPKSGHDTVSWYQQALGQGPQFIFQYYEEEERQRGNFPDRFSGHQFPNYSSELNVNALLLGDSALYLCASSLQGQKLFFGSGTQLSVL.

The rearrangement joins TRBV6-5 to TRBJ2-1; 7 bases match TRBD2. The V and J ends lost 1 base and 5 bases, in that order; junction bases with no gene match: 8. The germline gives CDR1 MNHEY, CDR2 SVGAGI. The CDR3 has 16 amino acids. CDR3 in amino acids: CASSYWGGKGHNEQFF. In nucleotides, the CDR3 is TGTGCCAGCAGTTACTGGGGGGGAAAGGGTCACAATGAGCAGTTCTTC.

The V and J genes are TRBV7-3 and TRBJ2-1; no clear D. Germline-derived CDR1 and CDR2 are SGHTA and FQGTGA. The CDR3 is 13 amino acids. V was pared by 0 bases and J by 6 bases, with 6 bases between. In nucleotides, the CDR3 is TGTGCCAGCAGCTTAACACAGATCAATGAGCAGTTCTTC. Amino acid sequence: CASSLTQINEQFF.

The chain employs TRBV15 and TRBJ2-3, with a weak D call TRBD2 (8 bases). This CDR3 is built from 17 residues. Germline V gene sequence: CDR1 LNHNV, CDR2 YYDKDF (reference sequence). Trimming stripped 3 bases from V and 4 bases from J, with 20 bases between. CDR3 sequence (DNA): TGTGCCACCAGCAGCATGGTCGGGAGGGGGCGTGCAGATACGCAGTATTTT. Protein: CATSSMVGRGRADTQYF. The complete variable domain, with remaining parts taken from reference TRBV15 and TRBJ2-3, reads DAMVIQNPRYQVTQFGKPVTLSCSQTLNHNVMYWYQQKSSQAPKLLFHYYDKDFNNEADTPDNFQSRRPNTSFCFLDIRSPGLGDTAMYLCATSSMVGRGRADTQYFGPGTRLTVL.

This clone appeared a few times. J is TRBJ1-3 and V is TRBV11-2, with 9 bases aligning to TRBD1. CDR3 length: 16 amino acids. Germline CDR1 and CDR2: SGHAT and FQNNGV. Trimming took 5 bases from V and 2 from J; bases not matched to a gene: 7. The CDR3 bases are TGTGCCAGCAGCCCAGGGACAGGGCGTACTGGAAACACCATATATTTT. It specifies CASSPGTGRTGNTIYF.

This chain uses TRBV25-1 with TRBJ1-1; TRBD1 aligns across 7 bases. The V and J ends lost 7 bases and 11 bases, in that order; junction bases with no gene match: 10. The germline gives CDR1 MGHDK, CDR2 SYGVNS. This CDR3 is 12 amino acids long. The CDR3, as DNA: TGTGCCAGCATCCGAGAAGGGGGCTCGGCTTTCTTT. This codes for CASIREGGSAFF.

V gene TRBV9 combines with J gene TRBJ2-3, with 10 nucleotides matching TRBD2. Trimming at V came to 0 bases and at J to 2 bases, leaving 3 bases not matched to a gene. The CDR3 is 16 residues long. The germline gives CDR1 SGDLS, CDR2 YYNGEE. The CDR3 here is CASSVELAGPTDTQYF. CDR3 nucleotides: TGTGCCAGCAGCGTAGAACTAGCGGGACCCACAGATACGCAGTATTTT.

V gene TRBV7-9 combines with J gene TRBJ1-3, with 7 nucleotides matching TRBD1. This CDR3 is 16 amino acids long. The V and J ends lost 3 bases and 0 bases, in that order; junction bases with no gene match: 5. The germline CDR1 and CDR2 sequences are SEHNR and FQNEAQ (reference sequence). CDR3 bases: TGTGCCAGCAGCTTTCGGGGACAGCGCTCTGGAAACACCATATATTTT. This translates into CASSFRGQRSGNTIYF.

CDR3: CASSLAQGGQPQHF. In nucleotides, the CDR3 is TGTGCCAGCAGCTTGGCACAGGGGGGACAGCCCCAGCATTTT. V is TRBV5-5 and J is TRBJ1-5; 8 positions agree with TRBD1. The V gene's germline CDR1 is SGHKS and CDR2 YYEKEE (reference sequence). V shed 0 bases, J shed 7 bases, and the junction held 3 bases outside the gene matches. The CDR3 is made up of 14 amino acids.

The rearrangement links TRBV11-2 to TRBJ2-3, with D maybe TRBD2 (6 bases). Trimming took off 5 bases at V and 5 bases at J, with 17 bases between the two ends. The CDR3 totals 15 residues. Germline V gene lookup returns CDR1 SGHAT and CDR2 FQNNGV. The CDR3 DNA reads TGTGCCAGCAGCCAACCCTTACTAGCAGGAGATACGCAGTATTTT. Its protein is CASSQPLLAGDTQYF.

The rearrangement links TRBV14 to TRBJ1-1, with D possibly being TRBD1 (6 bases). Germline CDR1 reads SGHDN; CDR2 reads FVKESK. The CDR3 sequence is 15 residues long. With 4 bases removed from V and 0 bases from J, the gap between germline ends came to 12 bases. The CDR3 spells CASSRPGHLNTEAFF. CDR3 sequence (DNA): TGTGCCAGCAGCCGACCGGGACACCTGAACACTGAAGCTTTCTTT.

The chain couples TRBV28 to TRBJ2-7; 7 bases are a match to TRBD1. Germline-derived CDR1 and CDR2 are MDHEN and SYDVKM. V lost 7 bases to trimming and J lost 2 bases; unmatched junction nucleotides: 5. CDR3 size: 13 residues. The CDR3 region has the DNA TGTGCCAGCAACCCGGGACAGACCTACGAGCAGTACTTC. As protein: CASNPGQTYEQYF.

In this sample, this clone turned up once. The chain links TRBV14 to TRBJ1-2, with 10 nucleotides matching TRBD1. Germline trimming cut 3 bases from V and 8 bases from J; bases unmatched to any gene: 12. This CDR3 is built from 16 residues. In germline, CDR1 is SGHDN, CDR2 FVKESK. The chain's CDR3 is CASSHRTGGAGLGYTF. CDR3 DNA: TGTGCCAGCAGCCACAGGACAGGGGGTGCCGGCTTGGGCTACACCTTC.

V usage is TRBV5-1 and J usage is TRBJ2-7; the match to TRBD1 covers 11 bases. The CDR3 runs 14 residues. Germline V gene sequence: CDR1 SGHRS, CDR2 YFSETQ. V lost 5 bases to trimming and J lost 6 bases; unmatched junction nucleotides: 7. The CDR3 region is CASSSGTGGGEQYF. DNA of the CDR3: TGCGCCAGCAGTTCCGGGACAGGGGGAGGCGAGCAGTACTTC. The full variable domain, rest sourced from reference TRBV5-1 and TRBJ2-7, is KAGVTQTPRYLIKTRGQQVTLSCSPISGHRSVSWYQQTPGQGLQFLFEYFSETQRNKGNFPGRFSGRQFSNSRSEMNVSTLELGDSALYLCASSSGTGGGEQYFGPGTRLTVT.

The chain employs TRBV28 and TRBJ1-5; weak D call: TRBD1 (6 bases). Germline V gene lookup returns CDR1 MDHEN and CDR2 SYDVKM. CDR3 length: 13 amino acids. Trimming removed 6 bases at V and 5 bases at J, with 11 bases between. DNA of the CDR3: TGTGCCAGCAGGCTGGCAGGGGATCAGCCCCAGCATTTT. Protein product: CASRLAGDQPQHF.

The V call is TRBV24-1, the J call TRBJ2-2, with 13 bases lining up with TRBD2. The CDR3 loop spans 19 amino acids. V was clipped by 5 bases and J by 1 base; unmatched bases: 9. Germline V lookup: CDR1 KGHDR, CDR2 SFDVKD. Here the CDR3 DNA reads TGTGCCACCAGTGGGACTAGCGGGAGTATCGGCGGGAACACCGGGGAGCTGTTTTTT. It specifies CATSGTSGSIGGNTGELFF.

This clone was counted a single time. The chain employs TRBV20-1 and TRBJ1-2, with a tentative D call TRBD1 (5 bases). V lost 5 bases and J 4 bases, leaving 20 bases between the germline ends. Germline V CDR1 and CDR2: DFQATT, SNEGSKA (reference sequence). The CDR3 has 15 residues. As DNA, the CDR3 is TGCAGTGCTGGTGAGAGTTCGAAGGGGTTCTATGGCTACACCTTC. Residues: CSAGESSKGFYGYTF.

This clone was seen a handful of times. The chain joins TRBV2 to TRBJ2-2, with D perhaps TRBD2 (5 bases). V lost 6 bases and J 7 bases, leaving 21 bases between the germline ends. This CDR3 has 16 amino acids. Per the germline V gene, CDR1 is SNHLY and CDR2 is FYNNEI. The CDR3 nucleotides are TGTGCCAGCAGATTTTGGGATAGCGCAATTGGCGGGGAGCTGTTTTTT. Translating it yields CASRFWDSAIGGELFF.

The V gene is TRBV19, the J gene TRBJ2-7; D is possibly TRBD2 (6 bases). The germline gives CDR1 LNHDA, CDR2 SQIVND (reference sequence). The CDR3 runs to 13 residues. Deletions cut 1 base from V and 2 bases from J, with 6 bases between. CDR3 coding DNA: TGTGCCAGTAGTATAGCGGGAGCCTACGAGCAGTACTTC. Translating it yields CASSIAGAYEQYF.

The V gene is TRBV28, the J gene TRBJ1-2, with 7 positions matching TRBD1. The CDR3 spans 14 residues. With V trimmed by 5 bases and J by 2 bases, 5 bases remained unmatched. CDR1 MDHEN and CDR2 SYDVKM come from the germline V gene. The CDR3 nucleotides read TGTGCCAGCAGTCTCCCACAGGGGAACTATGGCTACACCTTC. This translates into CASSLPQGNYGYTF.